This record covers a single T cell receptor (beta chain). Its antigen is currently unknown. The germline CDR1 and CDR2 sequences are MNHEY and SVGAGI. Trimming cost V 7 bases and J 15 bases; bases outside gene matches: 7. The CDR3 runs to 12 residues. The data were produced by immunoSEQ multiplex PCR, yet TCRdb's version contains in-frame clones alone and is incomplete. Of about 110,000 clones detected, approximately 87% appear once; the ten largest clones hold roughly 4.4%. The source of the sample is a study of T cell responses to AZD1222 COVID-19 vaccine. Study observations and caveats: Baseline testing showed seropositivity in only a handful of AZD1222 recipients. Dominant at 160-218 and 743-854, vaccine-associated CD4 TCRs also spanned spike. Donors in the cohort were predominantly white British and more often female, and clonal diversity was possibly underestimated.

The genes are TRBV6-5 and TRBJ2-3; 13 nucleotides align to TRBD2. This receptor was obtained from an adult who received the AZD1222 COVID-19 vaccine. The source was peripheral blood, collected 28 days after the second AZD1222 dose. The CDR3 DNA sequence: TGTGCCAGCATTGGGACTAGCGGGGTTCCATATTTT. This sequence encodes CASIGTSGVPYF.